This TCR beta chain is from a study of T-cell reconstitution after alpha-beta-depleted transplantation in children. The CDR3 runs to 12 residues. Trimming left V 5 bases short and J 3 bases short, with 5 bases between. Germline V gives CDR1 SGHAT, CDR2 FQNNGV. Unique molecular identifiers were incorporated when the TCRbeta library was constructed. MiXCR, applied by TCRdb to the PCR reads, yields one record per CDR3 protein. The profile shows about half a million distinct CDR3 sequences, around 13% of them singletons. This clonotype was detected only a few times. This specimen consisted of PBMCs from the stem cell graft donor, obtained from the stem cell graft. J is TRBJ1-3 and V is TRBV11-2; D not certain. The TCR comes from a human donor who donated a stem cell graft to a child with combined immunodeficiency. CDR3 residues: CASSRDGNTIYF. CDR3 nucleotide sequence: TGTGCCAGCAGCCGGGATGGAAACACCATATATTTT.